The clone carrying this T cell receptor beta chain was detected a few times. This record comes from a study of blood T cells in healthy people across ages. Together with a sample-barcoded 5' primer, a J-beta primer mix was included in a second PCR lasting roughly 6 to 12 cycles. TCRdb called the 5' RACE reads again in MiXCR, with one record for every CDR3 protein. The data hold roughly 1.7 million distinct CDR3 sequences, with roughly a third observed a single time. The specimen sequenced was blood. The sequence came from a woman aged 25-40 years in good health.

The CDR3 nucleotides are TGTGCCAGCACACCCAATTGGGGGAGCACCTATGGCTACACCTTC. Amino acid sequence: CASTPNWGSTYGYTF. This sequence joins TRBV27 and TRBJ1-2, with a weak D call TRBD1 (5 bases). This CDR3 is 15 amino acids long. Germline loops: CDR1 MNHEY, CDR2 SMNVEV (reference sequence). Trimming shortened V by 7 bases and J by 4 bases, and 19 bases separated the two germline ends.